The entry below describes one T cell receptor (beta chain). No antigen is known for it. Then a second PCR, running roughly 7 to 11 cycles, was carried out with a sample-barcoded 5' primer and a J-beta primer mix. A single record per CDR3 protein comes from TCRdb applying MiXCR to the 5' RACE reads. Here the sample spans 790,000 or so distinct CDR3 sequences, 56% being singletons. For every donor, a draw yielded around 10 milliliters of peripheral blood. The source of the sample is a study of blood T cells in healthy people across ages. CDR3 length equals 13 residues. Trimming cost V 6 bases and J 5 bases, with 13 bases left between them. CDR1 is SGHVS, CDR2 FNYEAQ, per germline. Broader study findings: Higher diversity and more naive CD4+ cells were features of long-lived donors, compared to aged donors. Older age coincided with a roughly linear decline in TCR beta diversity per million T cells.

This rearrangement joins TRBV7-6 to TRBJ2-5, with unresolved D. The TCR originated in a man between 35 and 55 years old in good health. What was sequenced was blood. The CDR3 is CASRNERVETQYF. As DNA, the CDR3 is TGTGCCAGCAGGAATGAAAGGGTTGAGACCCAGTACTTC. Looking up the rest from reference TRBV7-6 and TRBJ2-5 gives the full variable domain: GAGVSQSPRYKVTKRGQDVALRCDPISGHVSLYWYRQALGQGPEFLTYFNYEAQQDKSGLPNDRFSAERPEGSISTLTIQRTEQRDSAMYRCASRNERVETQYFGPGTRLLVL.